This TCR beta chain emerged from a study of blood T cell repertoires in COVID-19. Study-level information: COVID-19 samples from acute and convalescent phases originated in the United States, Italy and Spain.

Clones were sequenced by immunoSEQ multiplex PCR, and TCRdb holds only the in-frame ones, with some missing. The sample includes hundreds of thousands of clones, roughly 84% of them seen just once. The V and J ends lost 0 bases and 5 bases, in that order; junction bases with no gene match: 6. Germline lookup yields CDR1 SGHDT and CDR2 YYEEEE. This CDR3 spans 15 amino acids. Clinical histories supplied by participants themselves formed the basis of cohort assignment. The gene calls are TRBV5-6 and TRBJ2-5; 8 positions agree with TRBD2. The origin of this receptor is a woman in her twenties or thirties who had recovered from COVID-19. Material: PBMCs or T cells enriched from blood (not recorded which). The DNA for the CDR3 is TGTGCCAGCAGCTTGGCGCCGGGACTAGGGGAGACCCAGTACTTC. Its protein product is CASSLAPGLGETQYF.